This T cell receptor (beta chain) was captured by sequencing in a study of siplizumab effects on memory and regulatory T cells. General study points: Siplizumab brought about a significant reduction in alloreactive sequences traceable to unstimulated CD4+ memory cells. An assignable naive or memory phenotype was lacking in roughly 75-96% of proliferating CD4+ or CD8+ clones. The naive T cell population seemed more diverse than memory cells and seemed a major contributor to the alloresponse. Assignment to unstimulated subsets succeeded for only a minor fraction of the alloreactive clones.

The table came from immunoSEQ multiplex PCR; TCRdb's copy has only in-frame clones and leaves some out. The repertoire has around 110,000 clones, roughly 94% of them found once; the top ten carry roughly 1.8%. V dropped 3 bases and J dropped 6 bases, with 14 bases sitting between them. Germline V gives CDR1 MGHRA, CDR2 YSYEKL. The CDR3 has 14 amino acids. To note about this clone: Its antigen is unknown.

The sequence came from a human donor in good health. Sequencing used non-Treg CD4+ T cells sorted from blood. The genes are TRBV4-1 and TRBJ2-5, with D possibly matching TRBD2 (6 bases). This chain's CDR3 is CASSQQALAKTQYF. As DNA, the CDR3 is TGCGCCAGCAGCCAGCAGGCCCTAGCGAAGACCCAGTACTTC.